The sequence of this TCR beta chain was determined in a study of T cell repertoires in cytomegalovirus infection. Study context: Public TCR beta signatures marked donors with CMV infection and the matching HLA.

TCRdb fed the reads into MiXCR, producing one record per CDR3 protein. The table has 150,000 to 200,000 distinct CDR3 sequences, roughly 30% seen once. Germline lookup yields CDR1 PRHDT and CDR2 FYEKMQ (reference sequence). The length of the CDR3 is 13 residues. V gave up 0 bases and J gave up 6 bases, with 7 bases separating them. This clonotype has at least ten counts. Its antigen is currently unknown. Findings and caveats of the study: Accumulated public TCR beta family frequency recognized individuals carrying CMV together with the relevant HLA. Dominant in the ex vivo response were TCR beta clonotypes restricted by HLA-C and specific for CMV.

The chain joins TRBV13 to TRBJ2-3, with TRBD2 as a possible D gene (5 bases). The sequence was collected from a human donor in good health (CMV status not recorded). Some clones in this sample may be carry-over from other donors' samples. Sample: PBMCs. The CDR3 is CASSLGEADTQYF. The CDR3 bases are TGTGCCAGCAGCTTAGGGGAGGCGGATACGCAGTATTTT.